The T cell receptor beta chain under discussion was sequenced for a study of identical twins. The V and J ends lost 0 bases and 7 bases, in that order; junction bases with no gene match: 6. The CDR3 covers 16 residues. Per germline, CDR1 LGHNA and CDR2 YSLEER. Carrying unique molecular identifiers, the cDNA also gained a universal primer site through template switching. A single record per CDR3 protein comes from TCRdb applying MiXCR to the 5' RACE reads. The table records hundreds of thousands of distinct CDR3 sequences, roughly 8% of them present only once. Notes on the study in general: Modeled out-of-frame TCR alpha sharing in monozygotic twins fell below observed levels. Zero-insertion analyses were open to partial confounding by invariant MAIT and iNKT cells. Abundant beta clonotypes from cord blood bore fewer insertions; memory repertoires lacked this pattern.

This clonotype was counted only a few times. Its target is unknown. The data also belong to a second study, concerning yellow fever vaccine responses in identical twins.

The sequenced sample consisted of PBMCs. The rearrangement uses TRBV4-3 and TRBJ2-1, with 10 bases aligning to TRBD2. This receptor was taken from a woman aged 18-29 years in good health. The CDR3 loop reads CASSQEWASGRNEQFF. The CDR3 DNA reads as TGCGCCAGCAGCCAAGAATGGGCTAGCGGGAGAAATGAGCAGTTCTTC.